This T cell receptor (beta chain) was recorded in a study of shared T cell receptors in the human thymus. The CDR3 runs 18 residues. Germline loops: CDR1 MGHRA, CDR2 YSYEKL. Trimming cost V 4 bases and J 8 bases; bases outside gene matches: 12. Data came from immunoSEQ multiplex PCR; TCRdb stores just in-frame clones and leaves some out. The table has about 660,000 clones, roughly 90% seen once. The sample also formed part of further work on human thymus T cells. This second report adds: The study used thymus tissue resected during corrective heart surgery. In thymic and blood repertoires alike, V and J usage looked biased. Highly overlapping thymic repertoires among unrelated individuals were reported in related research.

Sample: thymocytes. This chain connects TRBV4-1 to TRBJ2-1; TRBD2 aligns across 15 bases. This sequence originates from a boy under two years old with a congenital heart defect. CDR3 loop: CASSRTGLAGGPGDEQFF. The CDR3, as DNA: TGCGCCAGCAGCCGTACTGGACTAGCGGGAGGGCCGGGCGATGAGCAGTTCTTC.